The rows below give T cell receptor beta chains drawn from one sample of a study of shared clonotypes between healthy human individuals. The data were produced by immunoSEQ multiplex PCR, yet TCRdb's version contains in-frame clones alone and is incomplete. Here the sample spans around 1,900,000 clones, 85% to 95% being singletons. The material sequenced was naive CD8+ T cells from PBMCs. These receptors came from a young man in good health. Some clones in this sample may be carry-over from other donors' samples. Both conserved end residues are part of each CDR3. A D gene is named only where the DNA matches it firmly. Size is omitted from some rows. Given values are once, few, many or a class for expanded clones.

CDR3nt	CDR3aa	abundance	v_gene	j_gene	d_gene
TGTGCCAGCAGCGTCACGGACAATGAGCAGTTCTTC	CASSVTDNEQFF	-	TRBV9	TRBJ2-1	-
TGCGCCAGCAGTGAACTAGCGACCTACAATGAGCAGTTCTTC	CASSELATYNEQFF	once	TRBV5-1	TRBJ2-1	TRBD2
TGTGCCAGCAGCCCCTCGACTAGCGGGAGGAAGAACGGGGAGCTGTTTTTT	CASSPSTSGRKNGELFF	-	TRBV7-6	TRBJ2-2	TRBD2
TGTGCCAGCAGTTTCCTCGTCAGGGGGCGTCCCGGGGAGCTGTTTTTT	CASSFLVRGRPGELFF	-	TRBV27	TRBJ2-2	TRBD1
TGTGCCAGCAGCCCGCCGGCTAGCGTCTACGAGCAGTACTTC	CASSPPASVYEQYF	-	TRBV7-9	TRBJ2-7	-
TGTGCCAGCAGCGTAGTCGGGACAGAGAACACCGGGGAGCTGTTTTTT	CASSVVGTENTGELFF	once	TRBV9	TRBJ2-2	TRBD1
TGTGCCAGCAGTCCAATTGACAGGGGAGATGGCTACACCTTC	CASSPIDRGDGYTF	once	TRBV27	TRBJ1-2	TRBD1
TGTGCCAGTAGGGTCGACAGGACGAACACCGGGGAGCTGTTTTTT	CASRVDRTNTGELFF	-	TRBV19	TRBJ2-2	-
TGCAGCGTTGAAGATCGGGGGGCTTCTGCTGCCTACACCTTC	CSVEDRGASAAYTF	-	TRBV29-1	TRBJ1-2	-
TGTGCCAGCCGAGGGGGACAGCACTACGCCCAGTACTTC	CASRGGQHYAQYF	few	TRBV2	TRBJ2-5	TRBD1
TGTGCCAGCAGCGTTTGGGGTGGCGGTAGGAATGAGCAGTTCTTC	CASSVWGGGRNEQFF	-	TRBV9	TRBJ2-1	-
TGTGCCAGCAGCCGGACTAGCACATACTACAATGAGCAGTTCTTC	CASSRTSTYYNEQFF	-	TRBV14	TRBJ2-1	TRBD2
TGTGCCAGCAGCCAAGGGTGGGGCCGCACAGATACGCAGTATTTT	CASSQGWGRTDTQYF	-	TRBV2	TRBJ2-3	-